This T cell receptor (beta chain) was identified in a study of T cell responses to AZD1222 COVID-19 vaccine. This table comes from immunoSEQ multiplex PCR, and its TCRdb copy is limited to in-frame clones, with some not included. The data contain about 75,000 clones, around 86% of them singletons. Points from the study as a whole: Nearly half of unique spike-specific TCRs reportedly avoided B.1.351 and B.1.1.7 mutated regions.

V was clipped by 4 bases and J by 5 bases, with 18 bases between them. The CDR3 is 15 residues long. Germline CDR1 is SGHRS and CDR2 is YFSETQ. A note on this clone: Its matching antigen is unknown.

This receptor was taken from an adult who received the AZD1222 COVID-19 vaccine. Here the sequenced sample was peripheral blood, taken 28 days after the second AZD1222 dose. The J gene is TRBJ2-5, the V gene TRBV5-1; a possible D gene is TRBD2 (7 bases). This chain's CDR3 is CASSTDAGGHETQYF. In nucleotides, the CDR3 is TGCGCCAGCAGCACCGATGCCGGGGGGCACGAGACCCAGTACTTC.